Below, one T cell receptor beta chain is given with its context. Trimming removed 1 base at V and 8 bases at J, with 11 bases between. Looked up from germline, CDR1 is SEHNR and CDR2 is FQNEAQ (reference sequence). The length of the CDR3 is 14 residues. This sample is drawn from a study of T cell changes during pregnancy in multiple sclerosis. Produced via immunoSEQ multiplex PCR; TCRdb's table is partial and in-frame only. The sample consists of just over 80,000 clones, 90% to 95% of them appearing once. This chain connects TRBV7-9 to TRBJ2-2; D gene uncertain. Sample: peripheral blood, taken in the second trimester of pregnancy. The TCR sequence derives from a female donor with multiple sclerosis, enrolled in a pregnancy study. The CDR3 nucleotides read TGTGCCAGCAGCTTAGGGCAGACATTAGGGGAGCTGTTTTTT. It codes for CASSLGQTLGELFF.